This T cell receptor (beta chain) is drawn from a study of blood T cell repertoires in COVID-19. The CDR3 contains 15 residues. Germline V gene lookup returns CDR1 SGHVS and CDR2 FNYEAQ. The V segment lost 3 bases and the J segment 5 bases; nucleotides outside the gene matches: 1. Data came from immunoSEQ multiplex PCR; TCRdb stores just in-frame clones and leaves some out. Of 300,000 to 350,000 clones in the sample, over 80% were seen once. The sample holds a few counts of this clone. The rearrangement uses TRBV7-6 and TRBJ1-6; 10 bases are shared with TRBD1. This TCR was sampled from a man aged 30-40 years with COVID-19, enrolled during active disease. The material sequenced was peripheral blood. CDR3 nucleotide sequence: TGTGCCAGCAGCTTGGGGACAGGGGATAATTCACCCCTCCACTTT. Translating gives CASSLGTGDNSPLHF.